Listed here are 27 T cell receptor beta chains from one sample, sequenced in a study of a mutant IDH1 vaccine in newly diagnosed glioma (dated by TCRdb to about 2021). The time point label on this specimen signifies: week 35, safety follow-up. A 20-mer mutant IDH1 peptide at 300 micrograms in Montanide made up each vaccine dose, which was injected subcutaneously together with topical imiquimod. The protocol used for the library was the immunoSEQ multiplex PCR assay. TCRdb's version of the immuneACCESS table is confined to in-frame rearrangements and falls short of the full clone set. An unresolved V gene accounts for under half of the shortfall where checked; the remainder is of unknown origin. The sample has about 64,000 clones on record, about 74% of them singletons. The ten biggest clones cover 4.7% of the sample. For these TCRs, the target antigens are not known. The specimen comprised PBMCs, sampled from a glioma patient whose treatment included an IDH1 peptide vaccine. The receptors come from a man between 50 and 59 years old with glioma.

The CDR3 sequence is CASRFRGLGGDETQYF. DNA for the CDR3: TGTGCCAGCCGATTTCGGGGACTCGGGGGCGACGAGACCCAGTACTTC. This chain links TRBV7-2 with TRBJ2-5; D possibly uses TRBD1 or TRBD2 (6 bases each). Trimming left V 8 bases short and J 5 bases short, with 24 bases between. This CDR3 spans 16 amino acids. Per germline, CDR1 SGHTA and CDR2 FQGNSA. The entire variable domain, with the rest obtained from reference TRBV7-2 and TRBJ2-5, is as follows: GAGVSQSPSNKVTEKGKDVELRCDPISGHTALYWYRQSLGQGLEFLIYFQGNSAPDKSGLPSDRFSAERTGGSVSTLTIQRTQQEDSAVYLCASRFRGLGGDETQYFGPGTRLLVL.

Remarks on this clone: Other DNA sequences in this sample translate to the same CDR3. This chain connects TRBV9 to TRBJ2-2, with 11 nucleotides matching TRBD2. This CDR3 region has 16 residues. Germline trimming cut 5 bases from V and 1 base from J; bases unmatched to any gene: 4. CDR1 and CDR2 from the germline V gene are SGDLS and YYNGEE. The CDR3 nucleotides are TGTGCCAGCAGTCCTGGACTAGCGGGGAACACCGGGGAGCTGTTTTTT. Translated, it gives CASSPGLAGNTGELFF.

The chain carries TRBV7-2 and TRBJ2-3; D might be TRBD2 (6 bases). The length of the CDR3 is 14 residues. Germline V lookup: CDR1 SGHTA, CDR2 FQGNSA. V dropped 1 base and J dropped 8 bases, with 13 bases sitting between them. The CDR3 DNA reads TGTGCCAGCAGCTTAGACGGGGGTAAGGGTACGCAGTATTTT. Amino acid sequence: CASSLDGGKGTQYF.

The CDR3 spells CASGWDSYNEQFF. CDR3 nucleotide sequence: TGTGCCAGTGGATGGGACAGCTACAATGAGCAGTTCTTC. V gene TRBV19 combines with J gene TRBJ2-1, with 7 bases fitting TRBD1. The V gene end was trimmed by 8 bases and the J gene end by 3 bases; junction bases not matched to a gene: 4. The CDR3 sequence is 13 residues long. CDR1 LNHDA and CDR2 SQIVND come from the germline V gene (reference sequence).

This clone has ten or more counts. The chain combines TRBV27 with TRBJ2-7; possible D gene TRBD2, 5 bases. Trimming left V 3 bases short and J 5 bases short, with 11 bases between. This CDR3 has 13 amino acids. The germline gives CDR1 MNHEY, CDR2 SMNVEV (reference sequence). CDR3 nucleotides: TGTGCCAGCAGTTTGGCATTCGGGGACGAGCAGTACTTC. Translation: CASSLAFGDEQYF.

This rearrangement joins TRBV7-2 to TRBJ1-5; TRBD1 aligns across 9 bases. The CDR3 sequence is 14 residues long. Germline V gene data show CDR1 as SGHTA and CDR2 as FQGNSA. With 5 bases clipped from V and 6 bases from J, the junction kept 5 bases outside the gene matches. The CDR3 reads CASSPGTGSQPQHF. Written as DNA, the CDR3 is TGTGCCAGCAGCCCCGGGACAGGGAGTCAGCCCCAGCATTTT.

The chain links TRBV6-5 to TRBJ1-1; D might be TRBD1 (5 bases). The CDR3 is made up of 15 amino acids. Germline V gene data show CDR1 as MNHEY and CDR2 as SVGAGI. V gave up 5 bases and J gave up 3 bases, with 16 bases separating them. As DNA, the CDR3 is TGTGCCAGCAGTCGCGGGGCTTTAGGGGACACTGAAGCTTTCTTT. This gives the protein CASSRGALGDTEAFF.

V and J are TRBV20-1 and TRBJ1-2, with D unresolved. From germline, CDR1 is DFQATT and CDR2 SNEGSKA (reference sequence). Trimming removed 0 bases at V and 6 bases at J, with 2 bases between. This CDR3 region has 10 residues. In DNA form, the CDR3 reads TGCAGTGCTAGAGATGATGGCTACACCTTC. Protein: CSARDDGYTF.

The rearrangement uses TRBV5-4 and TRBJ2-2; 8 bases fit TRBD2. There are 16 residues in the CDR3. Germline CDR1 and CDR2: SGHNT and YYREEE (reference sequence). The V segment lost 1 base and the J segment 3 bases; nucleotides outside the gene matches: 5. CDR3 amino acids: CASSLSSGGYTGELFF. The CDR3 nucleotides are TGTGCCAGCAGCTTGTCGAGCGGGGGATACACCGGGGAGCTGTTTTTT.

This chain links TRBV19 with TRBJ2-1; D could derive from TRBD1 or TRBD2 (5 bases each). Trimming left V 5 bases short and J 1 base short, with 9 bases between. The CDR3 sequence is 14 residues long. The germline gives CDR1 LNHDA, CDR2 SQIVND (reference sequence). The DNA of the CDR3 is TGTGCCAGTAGTCTGAGGGGTTCCTACAATGAGCAGTTCTTC. This translates into CASSLRGSYNEQFF.

The chain links TRBV5-4 to TRBJ2-2, with D unresolved. Germline V gene sequence: CDR1 SGHNT, CDR2 YYREEE (reference sequence). This CDR3 has 13 amino acids. Trimming pared 0 bases from V and 8 bases from J, leaving 8 bases between. The CDR3 loop reads CASSLGEGGELFF. The DNA for the CDR3 is TGTGCCAGCAGCTTGGGGGAAGGGGGGGAGCTGTTTTTT.

V is TRBV7-8 and J is TRBJ1-4, with a tentative D call TRBD1 (5 bases). There are 14 residues in the CDR3. Trimming shortened V by 5 bases and J by 7 bases, and 14 bases separated the two germline ends. Germline-derived CDR1 and CDR2 are SGHVS and FQNEAQ. The CDR3 DNA sequence: TGTGCCAGCAGCCCTCAGGGAACCCTTGAAAAACTGTTTTTT. It translates to CASSPQGTLEKLFF.

This chain connects TRBV5-1 to TRBJ2-2; 7 bases align to TRBD1. Trimming removed 3 bases from V and 4 bases from J; junction bases left unmatched: 6. The germline V gene has CDR1 SGHRS and CDR2 YFSETQ. CDR3 length: 15 residues. DNA for the CDR3: TGCGCCAGCAGCTCAACAGGGGCGGGCACCGGGGAGCTGTTTTTT. Translation: CASSSTGAGTGELFF.

The genes are TRBV29-1 and TRBJ2-1; D is unclear. The CDR3 covers 12 residues. Germline assignment: CDR1 SQVTM and CDR2 ANQGSEA. The ends were cut back, 2 bases at V and 12 bases at J, with 14 bases in the middle. CDR3 in amino acids: CSVEMDPFRQFF. Here the CDR3 DNA reads TGCAGCGTTGAAATGGACCCCTTCAGGCAGTTCTTC.

The sample holds a few counts of this clone. V usage is TRBV6-7 and J usage is TRBJ1-5, with D possibly being TRBD1 (6 bases). TRBV6-7 is recorded as an ORF, its role being uncertain. V lost 2 bases, J lost 2 bases, and 13 bases lay in between. The CDR3 is 16 amino acids. The DNA of the CDR3 is TGTGCCAGCAGTTACAGGCAGGGGCTTGGCAATCAGCCCCAGCATTTT. This gives the protein CASSYRQGLGNQPQHF.

The chain has TRBV15 and TRBJ2-5; the match to TRBD1 covers 11 bases. CDR3 length equals 15 residues. CDR1 is LNHNV, CDR2 YYDKDF, per germline (reference sequence). The trim removed 7 bases at V and 4 bases at J, leaving 8 bases unmatched. The chain's CDR3 is CATTRDRGEPETQYF. For the CDR3, the DNA is TGTGCCACCACGCGGGACAGGGGGGAACCAGAGACCCAGTACTTC.

V and J are TRBV25-1 and TRBJ2-2; D is perhaps TRBD1 (7 bases). There are 12 residues in the CDR3. Germline V gene sequence: CDR1 MGHDK, CDR2 SYGVNS. V dropped 10 bases and J dropped 7 bases, with 13 bases sitting between them. For the CDR3, the DNA is TGTGCCACTCAGGGGGGAGTCGGGGAGCTGTTTTTT. Translated, it gives CATQGGVGELFF.

The chain joins TRBV7-8 to TRBJ2-7; D uncertain. CDR1 and CDR2 from the germline V gene are SGHVS and FQNEAQ. CDR3 size: 14 residues. The germline V and J ends were trimmed by 4 bases and 0 bases, with 10 bases remaining between them. The DNA for the CDR3 is TGTGCCAGCAGCTCTAGGACGGTCTCCTACGAGCAGTACTTC. Protein product: CASSSRTVSYEQYF.

V and J are TRBV2 and TRBJ2-7; TRBD1 aligns across 8 bases. V lost 6 bases, J lost 2 bases, and 9 bases stayed unmatched. This CDR3 is 15 amino acids long. Germline lookup yields CDR1 SNHLY and CDR2 FYNNEI. The CDR3 loop reads CASRADGQGTYEQYF. As DNA, the CDR3 is TGTGCCAGCAGGGCCGATGGACAGGGAACCTACGAGCAGTACTTC.

The chain joins TRBV10-3 to TRBJ1-1; D call uncertain. CDR3 length: 15 residues. Germline V gene sequence: CDR1 ENHRY, CDR2 SYGVKD. V gave up 2 bases and J gave up 3 bases, with 13 bases separating them. CDR3 DNA sequence: TGTGCCATCAGTGAGATTTCCGCAGATGACACTGAAGCTTTCTTT. Protein: CAISEISADDTEAFF.

The chain carries TRBV29-1 and TRBJ1-2; no firm D call. The CDR3 spans 16 residues. With 5 bases removed from V and 4 bases from J, the gap between germline ends came to 23 bases. CDR1 is SQVTM, CDR2 ANQGSEA, per germline. The CDR3 region has the DNA TGCAGCGTTCCTGATACCCTAGGGAGATATCGCTATGGCTACACCTTC. It is translated as CSVPDTLGRYRYGYTF.

This clone was seen a handful of times. This chain links TRBV27 with TRBJ2-2; 12 positions agree with TRBD2. Germline CDR1 reads MNHEY; CDR2 reads SMNVEV (reference sequence). Germline trimming cut 2 bases from V and 5 bases from J; bases unmatched to any gene: 0. CDR3 length equals 15 residues. Here the CDR3 reads CASSLLAGGTGELFF. The CDR3 DNA sequence: TGTGCCAGCAGTTTACTAGCGGGGGGGACCGGGGAGCTGTTTTTT.

In this sample, this clone turned up a few times. Different DNA sequences within this sample yield the same CDR3. The J gene is TRBJ2-7, the V gene TRBV20-1; tentative D call: TRBD2 (5 bases). CDR3 length: 11 residues. From germline, CDR1 is DFQATT and CDR2 SNEGSKA (reference sequence). V lost 6 bases to trimming and J lost 6 bases, with 12 bases between them. CDR3 DNA sequence: TGCAGTGCGTCGGGGAGCCGCGAGCAGTACTTC. This gives the protein CSASGSREQYF.

This clone has at least ten counts. V and J are TRBV9 and TRBJ1-4; D unresolved. Trimming took 0 bases from V and 6 from J, leaving 15 bases between them. The CDR3 loop spans 16 amino acids. The germline gives CDR1 SGDLS, CDR2 YYNGEE. Here the CDR3 reads CASSVEIIPPHEKLFF. As DNA, the CDR3 is TGTGCCAGCAGCGTAGAGATAATTCCCCCTCATGAAAAACTGTTTTTT.

This clone was picked up many times. The V and J genes are TRBV7-9 and TRBJ2-1; TRBD2 agrees at 7 bases. Germline loops: CDR1 SEHNR, CDR2 FQNEAQ (reference sequence). CDR3 size: 14 residues. V lost 5 bases to trimming and J lost 1 base; unmatched junction nucleotides: 2. DNA for the CDR3: TGTGCCAGCAGCGACGGGGGGTCCTACAATGAGCAGTTCTTC. Translated: CASSDGGSYNEQFF.

In its sample, this clone was seen once. The chain recombines TRBV7-9 with TRBJ2-7; D is unresolved. Germline V gene lookup returns CDR1 SEHNR and CDR2 FQNEAQ (reference sequence). Trimming shortened V by 2 bases and J by 2 bases, and 10 bases separated the two germline ends. This CDR3 spans 14 amino acids. The CDR3 DNA is TGTGCCAGCAGCTTAACGAAAGGCGCCTACGAGCAGTACTTC. Its translation is CASSLTKGAYEQYF.

V and J are TRBV6-1 and TRBJ1-3, with D perhaps matching TRBD1 (5 bases). Germline lookup yields CDR1 MNHNS and CDR2 SASEGT. V lost 8 bases and J lost 2, with 10 bases in between. The CDR3 length is 13 residues. CDR3 DNA: TGTGCCAGCCTCTCCAGGGCTGGAAACACCATATATTTT. Translated: CASLSRAGNTIYF.